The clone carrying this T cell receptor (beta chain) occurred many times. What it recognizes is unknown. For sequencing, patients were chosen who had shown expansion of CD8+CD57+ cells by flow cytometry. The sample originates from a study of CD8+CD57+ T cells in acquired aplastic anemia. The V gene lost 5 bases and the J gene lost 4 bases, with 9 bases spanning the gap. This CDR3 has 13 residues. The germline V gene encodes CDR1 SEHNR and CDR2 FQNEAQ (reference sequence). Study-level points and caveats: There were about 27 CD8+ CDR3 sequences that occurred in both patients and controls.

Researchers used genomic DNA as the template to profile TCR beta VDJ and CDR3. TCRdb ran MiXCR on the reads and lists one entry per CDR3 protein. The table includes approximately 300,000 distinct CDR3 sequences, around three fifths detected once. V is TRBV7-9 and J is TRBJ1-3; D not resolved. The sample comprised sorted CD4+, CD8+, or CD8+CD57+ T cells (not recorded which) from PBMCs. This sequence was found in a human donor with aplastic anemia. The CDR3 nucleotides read TGTGCCAGCAGCCCCTCGTCAGGAAACACCATATATTTT. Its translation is CASSPSSGNTIYF.